A selection of T cell receptor beta chains follows, all from one sample in a study of blood T cell repertoires in COVID-19. Here immunoSEQ multiplex PCR was the method, and the copy in TCRdb shows in-frame clones only, minus some. Of a few hundred thousand clones in the sample, about 91% were seen once. Material for sequencing was PBMCs or T cells enriched from blood (not recorded which). The receptors were gathered from a woman aged 40 to 50 with acute COVID-19. The CDR3 runs from the conserved cysteine through the conserved F or W. The D gene is left open where the match is weak. Size tells how often a clone was seen (once, few, many) or the class of an expanded clone, and some rows leave it out.

J gene: TRBJ1-1
V gene: TRBV29-1
clone size: .
D gene: .
CDR3 DNA: TGCAGCGTGGGTGAGGTGAACACTGAAGCTTTCTTT
CDR3 protein: CSVGEVNTEAFF

J gene: TRBJ2-7
V gene: TRBV5-1
clone size: .
D gene: TRBD1
CDR3 DNA: TGCGCCAGCAGCACGACCGGGACAGGATTATACGAGCAGTACTTC
CDR3 protein: CASSTTGTGLYEQYF

J gene: TRBJ1-2
V gene: TRBV5-1
clone size: .
D gene: .
CDR3 DNA: TGCGCCAGCAGTTCACCCGAGGGCTATGGCTACACCTTC
CDR3 protein: CASSSPEGYGYTF

J gene: TRBJ1-5
V gene: TRBV10-3
clone size: .
D gene: .
CDR3 DNA: TGTGCCATCAGTGACGGTCGCGACAGAAGGAATCAGCCCCAGCATTTT
CDR3 protein: CAISDGRDRRNQPQHF

J gene: TRBJ1-5
V gene: TRBV7-9
clone size: once
D gene: .
CDR3 DNA: TGTGCCAGCAGCTTAAACGGACTCAATCAGCCCCAGCATTTT
CDR3 protein: CASSLNGLNQPQHF

J gene: TRBJ2-3
V gene: TRBV29-1
clone size: .
D gene: TRBD2
CDR3 DNA: TGCAGCGTCCCCGGACTAGCGGGGAACACAGATACGCAGTATTTT
CDR3 protein: CSVPGLAGNTDTQYF

J gene: TRBJ2-2
V gene: TRBV10-3
clone size: .
D gene: TRBD2
CDR3 DNA: TGTGCCATCAGGGGACTAGCGGGAGCCGGGGAGCTGTTTTTT
CDR3 protein: CAIRGLAGAGELFF

J gene: TRBJ2-3
V gene: TRBV5-1
clone size: .
D gene: TRBD2
CDR3 DNA: TGCGCCAGCTATAGCGGGGGCACAGATACGCAGTATTTT
CDR3 protein: CASYSGGTDTQYF

J gene: TRBJ2-2
V gene: TRBV5-1
clone size: .
D gene: .
CDR3 DNA: TGCGCCAGCAGCTCGGGAGTCCGGGAGCTGTTTTTT
CDR3 protein: CASSSGVRELFF

J gene: TRBJ2-7
V gene: TRBV6-1
clone size: .
D gene: .
CDR3 DNA: TGTGCCAGCAGTGAAAAATGGGGCAGCACCTACGAGCAGTACTTC
CDR3 protein: CASSEKWGSTYEQYF

J gene: TRBJ2-7
V gene: TRBV11-1
clone size: .
D gene: .
CDR3 DNA: TGTGCCAGCAGCTTAAGCAGGGCGAGCGAGCAGTACTTC
CDR3 protein: CASSLSRASEQYF

J gene: TRBJ1-2
V gene: TRBV12-3/TRBV12-4
clone size: .
D gene: .
CDR3 DNA: TGTGCCAGCAGTTTTAGTGCATATGGCTACACCTTC
CDR3 protein: CASSFSAYGYTF

J gene: TRBJ2-5
V gene: TRBV18
clone size: .
D gene: .
CDR3 DNA: TGTGCCAGCTCACCACCGTTGGCGGGACGAGAGACCCAGTACTTC
CDR3 protein: CASSPPLAGRETQYF

J gene: TRBJ2-1
V gene: TRBV27
clone size: .
D gene: .
CDR3 DNA: TGTGCCAGCGGCCCTTGGGCGGGAACCTACAATGAGCAGTTCTTC
CDR3 protein: CASGPWAGTYNEQFF

J gene: TRBJ2-1
V gene: TRBV19
clone size: .
D gene: TRBD2
CDR3 DNA: TGTGCCAGTACCAGAGGCGGGAGGGGTAATGAGCAGTTCTTC
CDR3 protein: CASTRGGRGNEQFF

J gene: TRBJ1-4
V gene: TRBV7-9
clone size: .
D gene: .
CDR3 DNA: TGTGCCAGCAGCTTAGCACTGGACAGCGATAATGAAAAACTGTTTTTT
CDR3 protein: CASSLALDSDNEKLFF

J gene: TRBJ2-7
V gene: TRBV11-2
clone size: .
D gene: .
CDR3 DNA: TGTGCCAGCAGCCTCGGGGTCACCTACGAGCAGTACTTC
CDR3 protein: CASSLGVTYEQYF

J gene: TRBJ2-1
V gene: TRBV5-1
clone size: .
D gene: .
CDR3 DNA: TGCGCCAGCAGCTTGGAGTCCAGTATCTACAATGAGCAGTTCTTC
CDR3 protein: CASSLESSIYNEQFF

J gene: TRBJ1-1
V gene: TRBV6-1
clone size: .
D gene: .
CDR3 DNA: TGTGCCAGCAGTGAATTTTCAGGGGAGTTT
CDR3 protein: CASSEFSGEF

J gene: TRBJ2-5
V gene: TRBV5-6
clone size: .
D gene: .
CDR3 DNA: TGTGCCAGCAGCTTGGGGCAGGCAGTCCAAGAGACCCAGTACTTC
CDR3 protein: CASSLGQAVQETQYF

J gene: TRBJ1-2
V gene: TRBV28
clone size: .
D gene: .
CDR3 DNA: TGTGCCAGCAGTTTCGACAGGAGCATCTATGGCTACACCTTC
CDR3 protein: CASSFDRSIYGYTF

J gene: TRBJ2-1
V gene: TRBV10-1
clone size: .
D gene: TRBD2
CDR3 DNA: TGCGCCAGCAGTGGCTTTAGCGGGAGGGCGAGTGGTTACAATGAGCAGTTCTTC
CDR3 protein: CASSGFSGRASGYNEQFF